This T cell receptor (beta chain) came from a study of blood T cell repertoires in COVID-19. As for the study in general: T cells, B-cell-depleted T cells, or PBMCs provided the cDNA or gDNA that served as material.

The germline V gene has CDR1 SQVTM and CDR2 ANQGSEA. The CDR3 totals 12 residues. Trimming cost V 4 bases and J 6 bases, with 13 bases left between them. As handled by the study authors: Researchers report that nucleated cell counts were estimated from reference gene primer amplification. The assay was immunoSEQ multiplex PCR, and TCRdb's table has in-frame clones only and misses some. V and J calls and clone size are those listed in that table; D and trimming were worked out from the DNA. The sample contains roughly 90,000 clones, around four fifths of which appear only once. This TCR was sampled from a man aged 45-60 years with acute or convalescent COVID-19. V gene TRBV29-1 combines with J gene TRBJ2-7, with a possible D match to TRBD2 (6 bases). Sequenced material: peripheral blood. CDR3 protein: CSVGSGAGEQYF. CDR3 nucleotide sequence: TGCAGCGTTGGGTCGGGAGCGGGCGAGCAGTACTTC.